Presented here are 27 T cell receptor beta chains from one specimen sequenced in a study of Ad26.COV2.S vaccination and SARS-CoV-2 variants. Method: immunoSEQ multiplex PCR; TCRdb's copy keeps in-frame clones and lacks some. Here the sample spans fewer than 400,000 clones, about 82% being singletons. Treatment defined: roughly 19 received Ad26.COV2.S at low or high dose, single or two shots; 5 received placebo; per-sample allocation not given. The investigators took samples on day 63 after the first vaccine or placebo injection. The starting material was peripheral blood, obtained in a trial of Ad26.COV2.S vaccine versus placebo. The receptors were sampled from a person aged 18-60 years who received the Ad26.COV2.S COVID-19 vaccine or a placebo.

Note on this clone: This sample includes further DNA sequences coding for the same CDR3. V is TRBV7-9 and J is TRBJ2-7, with D uncertain. Trimming took 2 bases from V and 4 from J, leaving 6 bases between them. This CDR3 is 12 amino acids long. The germline CDR1 and CDR2 sequences are SEHNR and FQNEAQ (reference sequence). CDR3 region: CASSLTSYEQYF. The DNA for the CDR3 is TGTGCCAGCAGCTTAACCAGTTACGAGCAGTACTTC.

V and J are TRBV3-1 (or the pseudogene TRBV3-2) and TRBJ2-3; no firm D call. Germline assignment: CDR1 LGHDT and CDR2 YNNKEL (reference sequence). V was trimmed by 4 bases and J by 3 bases, leaving 2 bases between them. The CDR3 covers 11 residues. DNA of the CDR3: TGTGCCAGCAGCCTTACAGATACGCAGTATTTT. It codes for CASSLTDTQYF.

The CDR3 DNA reads as TGTGCCACCCAGGGGGGGGTGGGTAGCACTGAAGCTTTCTTT. This encodes CATQGGVGSTEAFF. This chain links TRBV28 with TRBJ1-1; 7 bases match TRBD1. The CDR3 is 14 residues long. Germline V lookup: CDR1 MDHEN, CDR2 SYDVKM. Unmatched junction bases numbered 12, after V lost 10 bases and J lost 4 bases.

The chain has TRBV28 and TRBJ1-2; a weak D match, TRBD1 (6 bases). CDR1 and CDR2 (germline): MDHEN, SYDVKM. The CDR3 totals 14 residues. With 6 bases removed from V and 7 bases from J, the gap between germline ends came to 18 bases. The CDR3: CASSPGTPSGGYTF. The CDR3 coding sequence is TGTGCCAGCAGCCCCGGGACACCCTCTGGTGGCTACACCTTC.

This clone was counted between two and nine times. This chain connects TRBV30 to TRBJ2-3; no reliable D call. The CDR3 sequence is 12 residues long. The germline V gene encodes CDR1 GTSNPN and CDR2 SVGIG (reference sequence). V gave up 0 bases and J gave up 9 bases, with 10 bases separating them. CDR3 loop: CAWSVHPLTQYF. The CDR3 DNA is TGTGCCTGGAGTGTACACCCGTTAACGCAGTATTTT.

CDR3: CAISVTQGTISEAFF. Here the CDR3 DNA reads TGTGCCATCAGTGTAACACAGGGTACGATCTCTGAAGCTTTCTTT. The chain is built from TRBV10-3 and TRBJ1-1; D perhaps matches TRBD1 (6 bases). The germline V gene encodes CDR1 ENHRY and CDR2 SYGVKD. Deletions cut 4 bases from V and 6 bases from J, with 18 bases between. This CDR3 is built from 15 residues.

The J gene is TRBJ1-3, the V gene TRBV7-9; a weak D match, TRBD1 (5 bases). The CDR3 totals 15 residues. Germline loops: CDR1 SEHNR, CDR2 FQNEAQ (reference sequence). V lost 7 bases to trimming and J lost 0 bases, with 13 bases between them. The DNA for the CDR3 is TGTGCCAGCATCCACAGGAGATTCTCTGGAAACACCATATATTTT. It translates to CASIHRRFSGNTIYF.

A few counts support this clone. The V and J genes are TRBV10-3 and TRBJ2-7; TRBD1 agrees at 9 bases. Germline V gives CDR1 ENHRY, CDR2 SYGVKD. The CDR3 is 14 residues long. J gave up 1 base and V 11 bases, and 9 bases lay outside the gene matches. CDR3 amino acids: CAVSGGQGSYEQYF. In DNA form, the CDR3 reads TGTGCCGTCTCAGGTGGACAGGGGTCCTACGAGCAGTACTTC.

The chain recombines TRBV5-1 with TRBJ2-3, with TRBD1 identical over 12 bases. Per the germline V gene, CDR1 is SGHRS and CDR2 is YFSETQ. V gave up 4 bases and J gave up 5 bases; unmatched junction bases: 8. The CDR3 loop spans 16 amino acids. This CDR3 is CASSPGQGARIDTQYF. The DNA of the CDR3 is TGCGCCAGCAGCCCGGGACAGGGGGCTCGGATAGATACGCAGTATTTT.

J is TRBJ1-4 and V is TRBV9; the D is unclear. V lost 0 bases and J 4 bases, leaving 10 bases between the germline ends. Germline lookup yields CDR1 SGDLS and CDR2 YYNGEE. This CDR3 spans 15 amino acids. In DNA, the CDR3 is TGTGCCAGCAGCGTAGCTGGTCAGTTTAATGAAAAACTGTTTTTT. Encoded protein: CASSVAGQFNEKLFF.

This sequence joins TRBV11-2 and TRBJ1-2; D perhaps matches TRBD1 (5 bases). The CDR3 covers 16 residues. Trimming left V 4 bases short and J 4 bases short, with 19 bases between. From germline, CDR1 is SGHAT and CDR2 FQNNGV. Written as DNA, the CDR3 is TGTGCCAGCAGCTACTTTCGACAGACCGTTAGCTATGGCTACACCTTC. Translated: CASSYFRQTVSYGYTF.

The DNA for the CDR3 is TGTGCCATCGGGATAGAGACAGTCTATGGCTACACCTTC. It specifies CAIGIETVYGYTF. The chain uses TRBV10-3 and TRBJ1-2; D is possibly TRBD1 (5 bases). The germline V gene encodes CDR1 ENHRY and CDR2 SYGVKD. CDR3 length: 13 amino acids. V was shortened by 8 bases and J by 4 bases, with 14 bases between the two germline ends.

This chain connects TRBV19 to TRBJ2-5, with 11 bases identical to TRBD2. This CDR3 has 16 amino acids. Unmatched junction bases numbered 10, after V lost 5 bases and J lost 5 bases. Germline CDR1 reads LNHDA; CDR2 reads SQIVND (reference sequence). CDR3 in DNA: TGTGCCAGTAGTGGGAATAGCGGGGGGGCCAGGGAGACCCAGTACTTC. Translating it yields CASSGNSGGARETQYF.

This chain joins TRBV7-3 and TRBJ2-1; TRBD1 or TRBD2 may be the D gene (5 bases each). The CDR3 runs to 11 residues. The V end lost 3 bases, the J end lost 10 bases, and 7 bases lay between the germline ends. Germline V lookup: CDR1 SGHTA, CDR2 FQGTGA. The CDR3 DNA is TGTGCCAGCAGCTTCCGGGGCGAGCAGTTCTTC. It codes for CASSFRGEQFF.

The chain employs TRBV10-2 and TRBJ2-1; D gene ambiguous. The CDR3 runs 13 residues. The germline CDR1 and CDR2 sequences are WSHSY and SAAADI. V shed 0 bases and J shed 9 bases, with 9 bases lying between them. CDR3 DNA sequence: TGCGCCAGCAGTGAGTCTATGCGCAGTGAGCAGTTCTTC. Amino acid sequence: CASSESMRSEQFF.

The chain combines TRBV4-1 with TRBJ2-7, with a weak D call TRBD1 (5 bases). The CDR3 totals 15 residues. Looked up from germline, CDR1 is MGHRA and CDR2 is YSYEKL. Trimming removed 1 base from V and 0 bases from J, with 10 bases in between. CDR3 protein: CASSQGNRNSYEQYF. DNA of the CDR3: TGCGCCAGCAGCCAAGGGAACAGGAACTCCTACGAGCAGTACTTC.

The V and J genes are TRBV21-1 and TRBJ2-5; TRBD2 is taken as the D call from the table, unchecked against the DNA. TRBV21-1 corresponds to a pseudogene. This CDR3 spans 14 amino acids. The CDR3 loop is CASSSPGNQETQYF. The CDR3 DNA reads as TGTGCCAGCAGCTCTCCCGGGAACCAAGAGACCCAGTACTTC.

A note on this clone: Because the CDR3's place on the DNA is in doubt, the DNA is left out and the CDR3 is given as listed by TCRdb. The rearrangement joins TRBV9 to TRBJ2-1; TRBD2 is the table's D call, not checked against the DNA. Germline assignment: CDR1 SGDLS and CDR2 YYNGEE. The CDR3 is 14 amino acids long, termini counted. The CDR3 sequence is CASSVDFRGNEQFF.

This chain uses TRBV7-7 with TRBJ2-3, with 10 bases that match TRBD2. The CDR3 totals 15 residues. Per germline, CDR1 SSHAT and CDR2 FNYEAQ (reference sequence). Trimming took 3 bases from V and 1 from J; bases not matched to a gene: 1. Here the CDR3 reads CASSFGTSGTDTQYF. The CDR3 nucleotides read TGTGCCAGCAGCTTCGGGACTAGCGGCACAGATACGCAGTATTTT.

The V call is TRBV9, the J call TRBJ2-1, with D perhaps TRBD1 or TRBD2 (6 bases each). Looked up from germline, CDR1 is SGDLS and CDR2 is YYNGEE. V was trimmed by 0 bases and J by 2 bases, leaving 15 bases between them. The CDR3 covers 17 residues. CDR3 coding DNA: TGTGCCAGCAGCGTAGGCGTGGTGGGGGGCCCCTACAATGAGCAGTTCTTC. This encodes CASSVGVVGGPYNEQFF. The entire variable domain, with the rest obtained from reference TRBV9 and TRBJ2-1, is as follows: DSGVTQTPKHLITATGQRVTLRCSPRSGDLSVYWYQQSLDQGLQFLIQYYNGEERAKGNILERFSAQQFPDLHSELNLSSLELGDSALYFCASSVGVVGGPYNEQFFGPGTRLTVL.

The rearrangement links TRBV27 to TRBJ2-5, with D perhaps matching TRBD1 (5 bases). V was trimmed by 2 bases and J by 5 bases, leaving 12 bases between them. This CDR3 is 14 amino acids long. The germline V gene encodes CDR1 MNHEY and CDR2 SMNVEV (reference sequence). The CDR3 DNA follows: TGTGCCAGCAGTTTAATAGGGGCGAGGGAGACCCAGTACTTC. Residues: CASSLIGARETQYF.

The CDR3: CASSPIAQVSSLPLASPLHF. In DNA form, the CDR3 reads TGTGCCAGCTCACCAATCGCCCAGGTCTCTTCCCTCCCGCTAGCCTCACCCCTCCACTTT. V gene TRBV18 combines with J gene TRBJ1-6, with D unclear. Trimming removed 2 bases at V and 10 bases at J, with 30 bases between. The germline gives CDR1 KGHSH, CDR2 LQKENI. The CDR3 has 20 amino acids.

The chain combines TRBV5-5 with TRBJ2-3; 7 bases fit TRBD1. V was pared by 4 bases and J by 0 bases, with 8 bases of the junction left unmatched. The CDR3 length is 16 residues. Germline values: CDR1 SGHKS, CDR2 YYEKEE (reference sequence). The CDR3 protein is CASSPRQGLSTDTQYF. For the CDR3, the DNA is TGTGCCAGCAGCCCACGACAGGGATTGAGCACAGATACGCAGTATTTT.

The chain combines TRBV7-3 with TRBJ2-5, with TRBD1 matching 8 bases. The CDR3 is 13 residues long. Germline V gene lookup returns CDR1 SGHTA and CDR2 FQGTGA. Trimming cost V 4 bases and J 4 bases; bases outside gene matches: 2. CDR3 coding DNA: TGTGCCAGCAGCTCCGGGACAGGAGAGACCCAGTACTTC. It encodes CASSSGTGETQYF.

This clone was observed a single time. The V call is TRBV6-5, the J call TRBJ2-2; unclear D gene. Germline values: CDR1 MNHEY, CDR2 SVGAGI. Trimming stripped 5 bases from V and 8 bases from J, with 12 bases between. This CDR3 spans 13 amino acids. This CDR3 reads CASSRPPEGELFF. The CDR3 DNA reads TGTGCCAGCAGTCGACCCCCGGAAGGGGAGCTGTTTTTT.

The rearrangement joins TRBV7-3 to TRBJ2-7, with a possible D match to TRBD1 (6 bases). CDR1 and CDR2 from the germline V gene are SGHTA and FQGTGA. The CDR3 is 13 residues long. V gave up 6 bases and J gave up 2 bases, with 11 bases separating them. The CDR3 region is CASSPRQAYEQYF. The CDR3 DNA follows: TGTGCCAGCAGTCCAAGACAGGCCTACGAGCAGTACTTC.

This clone has just a few counts. The gene calls are TRBV3-1 (or the pseudogene TRBV3-2) and TRBJ2-3; TRBD2 matches 14 bases. Germline CDR1 is LGHDT and CDR2 is YNNKEL (reference sequence). Unmatched junction bases numbered 13, after V lost 4 bases and J lost 7 bases. This CDR3 comprises 18 residues. The CDR3 loop is CASSPRDPRLAGGYTQYF. The CDR3 bases are TGTGCCAGCAGCCCCCGCGACCCCCGACTAGCGGGAGGGTATACGCAGTATTTT.